This TCR beta chain derives from a study of cytotoxic CD8 clonotypes in ibrutinib-treated CLL. Looking at the study overall: For this cohort, patients were around eleven relapsed/refractory and some 15 treatment-naive, while under 18 were IGHV unmutated.

CDR3 size: 11 residues. Germline V gene data show CDR1 as GTSNPN and CDR2 as SVGIG (reference sequence). J gave up 6 bases and V 3 bases, and 1 base lay outside the gene matches. Researchers set a sequencing depth target of 1 in 200,000 to 1 in 1 million T cells. TCRdb's copy holds only in-frame clones and misses some; the assay was immunoSEQ multiplex PCR. Here the sample spans about 68,000 clones, 68% being singletons. This clone came up a few times. The sample in question was PBMCs, obtained after 12 months of ibrutinib treatment. The V and J genes are TRBV30 and TRBJ1-1; TRBD1 agrees at 7 bases. This clonotype originated in a human donor with chronic lymphocytic leukemia. Written as DNA, the CDR3 is TGTGCCTGGAGCAGGGGGGCTGAAGCTTTCTTT. Amino acid sequence: CAWSRGAEAFF.